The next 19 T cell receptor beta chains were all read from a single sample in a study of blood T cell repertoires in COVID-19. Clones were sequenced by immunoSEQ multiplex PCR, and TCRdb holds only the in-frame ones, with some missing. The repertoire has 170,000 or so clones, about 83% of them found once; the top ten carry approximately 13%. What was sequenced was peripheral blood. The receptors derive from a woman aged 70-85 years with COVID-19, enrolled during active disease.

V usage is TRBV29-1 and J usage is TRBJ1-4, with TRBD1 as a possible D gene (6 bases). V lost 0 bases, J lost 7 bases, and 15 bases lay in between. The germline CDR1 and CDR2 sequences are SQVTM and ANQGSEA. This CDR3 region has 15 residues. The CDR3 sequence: CSVEDLGRGPEKLFF. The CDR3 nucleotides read TGCAGCGTTGAAGATCTGGGCAGGGGTCCTGAAAAACTGTTTTTT.

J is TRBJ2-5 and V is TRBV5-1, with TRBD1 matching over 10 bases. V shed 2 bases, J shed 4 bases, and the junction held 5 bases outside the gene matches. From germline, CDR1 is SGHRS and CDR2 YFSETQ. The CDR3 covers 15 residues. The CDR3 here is CASSFGQGVRETQYF. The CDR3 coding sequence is TGCGCCAGCAGCTTTGGACAGGGGGTACGAGAGACCCAGTACTTC.

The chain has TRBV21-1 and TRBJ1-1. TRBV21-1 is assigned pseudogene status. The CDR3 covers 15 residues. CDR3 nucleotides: TGTGCCAGCAGGTCGCAAGTAGCTATTCGCACTGAAGCTTTCTTT. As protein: CASRSQVAIRTEAFF.

CDR3 sequence (DNA): TGTGCCAGTAGTATGGGAGGGGGTGCCTCCTACGAGCAGTACTTC. Translation gives CASSMGGGASYEQYF. This chain uses TRBV19 with TRBJ2-7; possible D gene TRBD2, 7 bases. Germline values: CDR1 LNHDA, CDR2 SQIVND (reference sequence). V dropped 3 bases and J dropped 0 bases, with 12 bases sitting between them. The CDR3 runs to 15 residues.

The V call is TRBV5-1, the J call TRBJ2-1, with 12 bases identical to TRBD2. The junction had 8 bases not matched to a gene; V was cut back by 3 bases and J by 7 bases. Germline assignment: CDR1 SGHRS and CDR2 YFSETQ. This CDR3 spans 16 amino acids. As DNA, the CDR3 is TGCGCCAGCAGCTCGTTATTAGGGACTAGCGGGAATGAGCAGTTCTTC. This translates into CASSSLLGTSGNEQFF.

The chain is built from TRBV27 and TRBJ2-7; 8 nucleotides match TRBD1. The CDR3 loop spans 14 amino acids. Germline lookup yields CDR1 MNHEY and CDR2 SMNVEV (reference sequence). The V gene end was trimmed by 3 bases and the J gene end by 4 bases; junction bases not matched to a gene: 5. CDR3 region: CASSFGQGLYEQYF. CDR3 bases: TGTGCCAGCAGTTTCGGACAGGGCCTATACGAGCAGTACTTC.

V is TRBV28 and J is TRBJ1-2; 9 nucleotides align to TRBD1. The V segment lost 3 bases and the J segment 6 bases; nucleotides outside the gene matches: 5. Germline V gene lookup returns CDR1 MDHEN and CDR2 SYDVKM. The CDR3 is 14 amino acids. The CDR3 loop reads CASSFGDRENGYTF. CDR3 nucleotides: TGTGCCAGCAGTTTTGGGGACAGGGAGAATGGCTACACCTTC.

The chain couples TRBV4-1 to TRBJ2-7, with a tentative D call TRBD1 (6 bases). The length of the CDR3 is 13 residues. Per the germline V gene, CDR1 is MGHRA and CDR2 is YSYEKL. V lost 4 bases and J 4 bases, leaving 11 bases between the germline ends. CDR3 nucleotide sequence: TGCGCCAGCAGCCTGAGGACAGAATACGAGCAGTACTTC. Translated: CASSLRTEYEQYF.

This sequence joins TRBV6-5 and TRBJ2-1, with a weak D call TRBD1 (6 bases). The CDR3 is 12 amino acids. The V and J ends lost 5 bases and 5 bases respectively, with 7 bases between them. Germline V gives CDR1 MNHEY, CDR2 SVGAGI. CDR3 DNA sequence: TGTGCCAGCAGTCGGACAGACAATGAGCAGTTCTTC. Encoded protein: CASSRTDNEQFF.

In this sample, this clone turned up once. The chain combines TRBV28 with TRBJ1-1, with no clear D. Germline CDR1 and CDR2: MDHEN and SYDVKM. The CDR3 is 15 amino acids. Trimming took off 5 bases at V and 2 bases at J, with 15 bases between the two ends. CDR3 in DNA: TGTGCCAGCAGTGGATCGGACGGGATAAACACTGAAGCTTTCTTT. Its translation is CASSGSDGINTEAFF.

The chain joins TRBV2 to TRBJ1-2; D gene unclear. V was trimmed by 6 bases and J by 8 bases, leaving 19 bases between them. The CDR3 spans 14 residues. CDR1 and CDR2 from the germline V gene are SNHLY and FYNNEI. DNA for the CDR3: TGTGCCAGCAGCGCCCGGGATTCTACATGGGGCTACACCTTC. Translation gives CASSARDSTWGYTF. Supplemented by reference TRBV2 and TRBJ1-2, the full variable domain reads EPEVTQTPSHQVTQMGQEVILRCVPISNHLYFYWYRQILGQKVEFLVSFYNNEISEKSEIFDDQFSVERPDGSNFTLKIRSTKLEDSAMYFCASSARDSTWGYTFGSGTRLTVV.

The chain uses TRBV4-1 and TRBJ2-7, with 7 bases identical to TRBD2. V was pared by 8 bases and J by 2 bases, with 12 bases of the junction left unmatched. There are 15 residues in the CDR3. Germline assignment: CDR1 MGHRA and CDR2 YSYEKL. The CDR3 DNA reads TGCGCCAGCCGCCCTGGCGGGGGAGAGACCTACGAGCAGTACTTC. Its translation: CASRPGGGETYEQYF.

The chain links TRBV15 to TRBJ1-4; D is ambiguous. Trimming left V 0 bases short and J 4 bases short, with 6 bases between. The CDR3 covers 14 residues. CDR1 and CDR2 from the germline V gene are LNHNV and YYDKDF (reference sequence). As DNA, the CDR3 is TGTGCCACCAGCAGAGAACAGAATAATGAAAAACTGTTTTTT. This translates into CATSREQNNEKLFF.

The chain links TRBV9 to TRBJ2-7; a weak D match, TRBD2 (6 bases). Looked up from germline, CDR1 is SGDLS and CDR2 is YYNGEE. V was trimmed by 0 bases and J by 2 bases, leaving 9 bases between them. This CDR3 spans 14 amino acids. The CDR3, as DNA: TGTGCCAGCAGCGTAGGTGCGGGACCCTACGAGCAGTACTTC. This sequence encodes CASSVGAGPYEQYF. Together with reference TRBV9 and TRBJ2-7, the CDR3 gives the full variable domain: DSGVTQTPKHLITATGQRVTLRCSPRSGDLSVYWYQQSLDQGLQFLIQYYNGEERAKGNILERFSAQQFPDLHSELNLSSLELGDSALYFCASSVGAGPYEQYFGPGTRLTVT.

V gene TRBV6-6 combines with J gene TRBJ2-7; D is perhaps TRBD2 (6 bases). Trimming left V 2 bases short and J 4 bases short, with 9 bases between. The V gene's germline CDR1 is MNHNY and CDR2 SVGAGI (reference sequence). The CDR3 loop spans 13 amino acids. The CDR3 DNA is TGTGCCAGCAGTTACGGGGGGAGGTACGAGCAGTACTTC. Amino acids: CASSYGGRYEQYF.

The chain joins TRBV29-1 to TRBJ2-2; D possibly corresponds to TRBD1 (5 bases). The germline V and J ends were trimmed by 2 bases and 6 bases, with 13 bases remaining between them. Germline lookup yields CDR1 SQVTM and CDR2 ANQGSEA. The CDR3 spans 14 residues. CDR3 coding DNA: TGCAGCGTTGAACCCCAGGGCAAGTCCGGGGAGCTGTTTTTT. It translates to CSVEPQGKSGELFF.

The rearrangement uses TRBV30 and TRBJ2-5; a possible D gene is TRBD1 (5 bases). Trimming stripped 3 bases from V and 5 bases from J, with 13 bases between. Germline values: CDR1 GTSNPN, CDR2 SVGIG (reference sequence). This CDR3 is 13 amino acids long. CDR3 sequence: CAWSETVGETQYF. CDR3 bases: TGTGCCTGGAGCGAGACAGTAGGGGAGACCCAGTACTTC.

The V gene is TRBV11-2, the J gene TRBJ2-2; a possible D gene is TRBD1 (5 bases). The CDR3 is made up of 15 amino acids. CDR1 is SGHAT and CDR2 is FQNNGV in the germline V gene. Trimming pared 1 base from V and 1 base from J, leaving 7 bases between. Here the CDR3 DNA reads TGTGCCAGCAGCTTAGGGGGCGGGAACACCGGGGAGCTGTTTTTT. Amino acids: CASSLGGGNTGELFF.

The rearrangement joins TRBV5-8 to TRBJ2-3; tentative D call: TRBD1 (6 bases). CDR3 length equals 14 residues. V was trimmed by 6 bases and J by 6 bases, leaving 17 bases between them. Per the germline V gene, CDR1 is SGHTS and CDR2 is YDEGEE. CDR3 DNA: TGTGCCAGCACTTCCAGGGGATGGGACGATACGCAGTATTTT. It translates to CASTSRGWDDTQYF. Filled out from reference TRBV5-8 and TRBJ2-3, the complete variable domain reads EAGVTQSPTHLIKTRGQQATLRCSPISGHTSVYWYQQALGLGLQFLLWYDEGEERNRGNFPPRFSGRQFPNYSSELNVNALELEDSALYLCASTSRGWDDTQYFGPGTRLTVL.